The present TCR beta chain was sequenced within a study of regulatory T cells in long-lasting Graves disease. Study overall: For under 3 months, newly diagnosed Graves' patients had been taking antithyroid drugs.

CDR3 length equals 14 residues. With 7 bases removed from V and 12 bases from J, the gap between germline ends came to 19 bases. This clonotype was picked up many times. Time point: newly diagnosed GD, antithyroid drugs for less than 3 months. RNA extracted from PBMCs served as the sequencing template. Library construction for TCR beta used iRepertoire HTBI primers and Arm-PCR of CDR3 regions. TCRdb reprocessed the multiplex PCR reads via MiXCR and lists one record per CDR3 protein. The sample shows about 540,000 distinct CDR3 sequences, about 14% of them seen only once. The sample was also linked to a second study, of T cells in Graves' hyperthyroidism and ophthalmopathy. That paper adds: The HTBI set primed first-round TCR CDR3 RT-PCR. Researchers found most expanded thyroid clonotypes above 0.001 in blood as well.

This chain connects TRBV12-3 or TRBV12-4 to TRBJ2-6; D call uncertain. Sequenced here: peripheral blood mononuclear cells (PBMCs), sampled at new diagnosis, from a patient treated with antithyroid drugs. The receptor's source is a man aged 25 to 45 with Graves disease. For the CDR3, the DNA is TGTGCCAGCACCTTGGTTGGAAGGGCCCGCGTCCTGACTTTC. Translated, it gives CASTLVGRARVLTF.